This TCR beta chain stems from a study of blood T cell repertoires in COVID-19. Across the study: Sites in the United States, Italy and Spain provided acute and convalescent COVID-19 samples. T cells, B-cell-depleted T cells, or PBMCs provided the cDNA or gDNA that served as material.

The germline V gene encodes CDR1 LGHNT and CDR2 FRNRAP. V lost 0 bases to trimming and J lost 4 bases; unmatched junction nucleotides: 5. The CDR3 is made up of 16 amino acids. Data came from immunoSEQ multiplex PCR; TCRdb stores just in-frame clones and leaves some out. The table shows hundreds of thousands of clones, with about 91% occurring only once. This chain links TRBV12-5 with TRBJ2-2, with 7 bases fitting TRBD2. The source of this sequence is a woman in her twenties or thirties who had recovered from COVID-19. The sequencing input was peripheral blood. CDR3 loop: CASGLVHGGVTGELFF. CDR3 nucleotides: TGTGCTAGTGGTTTGGTACATGGGGGGGTCACCGGGGAGCTGTTTTTT.